This TCR beta chain was obtained from a study of T cells in pancreatic ductal adenocarcinoma (dated by TCRdb to the late 2010s). For the wider study: To learn about the adaptive T-cell response arising naturally, investigators profiled where tumor-infiltrating CD8+ T cells, together with suppressive cells, were located within resected pancreatic ductal adenocarcinoma, how abundant they were, and what qualities they showed.

A note on this clone: Its target antigen remains unknown. Nothing much larger sits one base from this clone, and base qualities are not available.

Pancreatic ductal adenocarcinoma patients who had undergone surgery without neoadjuvant therapy were selected. Peripheral blood was collected in heparin tubes, from which PBMCs were isolated by histopaque density gradient and cryopreserved in around 11% DMSO. Using the DNeasy Blood and Tissue Kit along with Proteinase K and RNase treatment, genomic DNA was extracted from 6 or 7 PBMC specimens and about nine flash-frozen tumor specimens. Beyond this particular receptor, the publication reports: Because inoperable disease is present at presentation in most pancreatic cancer patients, the resected cohort was biased toward the minority with early-stage disease. Compared with tumor samples, blood samples had more total productive templates and approximately 8-fold more unique clonotypes. Comparisons of clonality between tumor and blood may be biased toward lower diversity because tumors are enriched in CD45RO+ effector T cells rather than naive T cells. There was no significant difference in T-cell clonality between tumor and blood, where mean clonality was roughly 0.11 for tumors and about 0.07 for blood.

TCR beta CDR3 regions were amplified from genomic DNA using the immunoSEQ hsTCRB kit. An Illumina HiSeq system was used for high-throughput TRB CDR3 sequencing. The paper's data handling went like this. Sequencing reads were analyzed with the immunoSEQ software, and nonproductive sequences with premature stops or frame-shifts were excluded. To calculate repertoire clonality, Shannon entropy was normalized by log2 of the number of unique productive sequences, and that value was subtracted from one. This immuneACCESS table, as held by TCRdb, lists in-frame sequences with V and J called but not all clones. Of the missing ones, under half trace to an unresolved V gene in checked studies; the others have no known cause. V and J calls and clone size are as listed in that table; D and trimming were resolved from the DNA. A total of over 85,000 clones appear in this sample, 90% to 95% of them only once. The ten top clones hold about 3.4% of the sample.

Via the germline V gene, CDR1 is KGHSH and CDR2 LQKENI. The CDR3 measures 13 amino acids from cysteine to phenylalanine. The kept DNA is CDR3 alone, 39 bases in frame from the first base. V is reduced by 8 bases and J by 7 bases, leaving a spacing of 17 bases between them. Sequencing was performed on PBMCs. This TCR came from a human donor with pancreatic ductal adenocarcinoma. In this chain, TRBV18 is recombined with TRBJ1-2; TRBD1 could be the D gene, as 5 bases match. The CDR3 region: CASEPPGRGGYTF. The DNA sequence is TGTGCCAGCGAACCACCAGGGCGGGGTGGCTACACCTTC.